The TCR beta chain described here comes from a study of cytomegalovirus exposure and HLA in healthy donors. Notes on the study in general: The study had only CMV serostatus as immune exposure information.

The donors were healthy bone marrow donors. The study ran its PCR with 60 Vbeta and 13 Jbeta primers. The protocol was immunoSEQ multiplex PCR, while the TCRdb copy is restricted to in-frame clones and leaves out a portion. The sample gives around 100,000 clones, roughly 80% of which show up once; roughly 4% is in the top ten. CDR1 and CDR2 (germline): SGHTA, FQGTGA. CDR3 length equals 13 residues. The V gene lost 2 bases and the J gene lost 5 bases, with 8 bases spanning the gap. For this clone: Its antigen remains unidentified.

The specimen sequenced was PBMCs. This chain connects TRBV7-3 to TRBJ2-3; D remains unclear. This TCR was recovered from a man in his forties or fifties in good health and CMV-seropositive. CDR3 in amino acids: CASSLGPGDTQYF. The CDR3 nucleotides read TGTGCCAGCAGCTTAGGGCCAGGAGATACGCAGTATTTT.